This record concerns one TCR beta chain sequence. TRAV- and TRBV-specific primers were used for first-strand cDNA, which covered alpha and beta chains. A roughly 20-cycle PCR with a constant-region primer and V-primer adapter amplified TCRs. In TCRdb, the reads were re-called with MiXCR into one record per CDR3 protein. The top ten hold about 10% of the sample, which has 16,000 or so distinct CDR3 sequences, approximately 79% seen once. The data were taken from a study of low-dose radiotherapy and immunotherapy resistance in tumors. The overall study: The schedule for Cohort 2 used 1 Gy per fraction every two weeks, which added up to 13 Gy over 26 weeks.

V was pared by 3 bases and J by 2 bases, with 3 bases of the junction left unmatched. This CDR3 spans 14 amino acids. J is TRBJ2-7 and V is TRBV12-3 or TRBV12-4; 8 nucleotides agree with TRBD2. The sequence was obtained from a human donor with advanced metastatic prostate, ovarian, gallbladder or colorectal cancer (not recorded which). This table probably holds off-target reads from a library built for another chain. For the CDR3, the DNA is TGTGCCAGCAGTTTCAGCGGGGGTCCCTACGAGCAGTACTTC. Translating gives CASSFSGGPYEQYF.